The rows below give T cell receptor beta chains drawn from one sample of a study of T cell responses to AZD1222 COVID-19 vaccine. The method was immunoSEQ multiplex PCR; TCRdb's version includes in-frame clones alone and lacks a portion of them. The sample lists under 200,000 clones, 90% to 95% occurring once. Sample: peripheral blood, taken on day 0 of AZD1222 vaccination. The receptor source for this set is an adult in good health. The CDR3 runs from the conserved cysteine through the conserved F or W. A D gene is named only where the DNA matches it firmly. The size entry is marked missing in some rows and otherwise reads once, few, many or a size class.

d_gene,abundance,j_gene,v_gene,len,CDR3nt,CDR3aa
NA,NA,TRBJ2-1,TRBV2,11,TGTGCCAGCGGTAGCGTGAATGAGCAGTTCTTC,CASGSVNEQFF
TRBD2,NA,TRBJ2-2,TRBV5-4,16,TGTGCCAGCAGCTCGAGACTAGCGGGAGTGGTCGGGGAGCTGTTTTTT,CASSSRLAGVVGELFF
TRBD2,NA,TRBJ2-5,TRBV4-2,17,TGTGCCAGCAGCCAAGGCGTAGCGGGAGGGGACGGGGAGACCCAGTACTTC,CASSQGVAGGDGETQYF
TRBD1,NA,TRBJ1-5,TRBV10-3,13,TGTAATCCAGGACAGGAGGGCAATCAGCCCCAGCATTTT,CNPGQEGNQPQHF
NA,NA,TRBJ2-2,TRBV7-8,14,TGTGCCAGCAGCATGAGGACCGAGGGGGGGGAGCTGTTTTTT,CASSMRTEGGELFF
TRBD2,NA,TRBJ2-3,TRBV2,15,TGTGCCAGCACGACTAGCGGGAGGTTTGGAGATACGCAGTATTTT,CASTTSGRFGDTQYF
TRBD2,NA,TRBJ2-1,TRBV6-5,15,TGTGCCAGCAGTTACTCGGCTAGCGGAAACAATGAGCAGTTCTTC,CASSYSASGNNEQFF
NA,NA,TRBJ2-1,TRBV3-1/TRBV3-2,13,TGTGCCAGCAGCCAAGTTGCTAGCTATGAGCAGTTCTTC,CASSQVASYEQFF
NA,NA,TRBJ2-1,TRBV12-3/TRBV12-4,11,TGTGCCAGCAGCTTCTCGCCTGAGCAGTTCTTC,CASSFSPEQFF
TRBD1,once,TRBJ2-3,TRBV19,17,TGTGCCAGTAGCCCACCTCCGGGACAGGGGAACACAGATACGCAGTATTTT,CASSPPPGQGNTDTQYF
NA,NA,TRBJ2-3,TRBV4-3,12,TGCGCCAGCAGCCAAGCCGGAGATACGCAGTATTTT,CASSQAGDTQYF
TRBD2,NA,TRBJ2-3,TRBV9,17,TGTGCCAGCAGCACGCCCCCTAGCGGTGATCGCGCAGATACGCAGTATTTT,CASSTPPSGDRADTQYF
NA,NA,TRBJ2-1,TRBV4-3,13,TGCGCCAGCAGCCAAACAGGGCTGGATGAGCAGTTCTTC,CASSQTGLDEQFF
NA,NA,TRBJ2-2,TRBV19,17,TGTGCCAGTAGTAAGAATCTCCGCGGGGCGAACACCGGGGAGCTGTTTTTT,CASSKNLRGANTGELFF
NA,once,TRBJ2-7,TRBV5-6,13,TGTGCCAGCAGCTTGCCCCCCTCCTACGAGCAGTACTTC,CASSLPPSYEQYF
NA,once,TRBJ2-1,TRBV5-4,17,TGTGCCAGCAGCCCTCAGACCTACGGGGACTGGGACAATGAGCAGTTCTTC,CASSPQTYGDWDNEQFF
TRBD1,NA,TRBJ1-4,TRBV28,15,TGTGCCAGCAGCTTAACCGGGACAGGGCCGGGCAAACTGTTTTTT,CASSLTGTGPGKLFF
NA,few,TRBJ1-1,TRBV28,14,TGTGCCAGCAGTTCTCCTACAGGGAGAAGTGAAGCTTTCTTT,CASSSPTGRSEAFF
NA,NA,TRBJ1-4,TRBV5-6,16,TGTGCCAGCAGCTTCAGAGGGGCATTGACTAATGAAAAACTGTTTTTT,CASSFRGALTNEKLFF
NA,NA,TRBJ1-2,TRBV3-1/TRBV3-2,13,TGTGCCAGCAGCCAGGTTAACGGCTATGGCTACACCTTC,CASSQVNGYGYTF
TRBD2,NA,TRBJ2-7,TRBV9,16,TGTGCCAGCAGCGTAGATCAGCGGGAGGCGACTTACGAGCAGTACTTC,CASSVDQREATYEQYF
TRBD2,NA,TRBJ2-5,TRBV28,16,TGTGCCAGCAGACGTCCGGGACTAGTGTACCAAGAGACCCAGTACTTC,CASRRPGLVYQETQYF
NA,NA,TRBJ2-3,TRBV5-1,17,TGCGCCAGCAGCCCCTCCCCAAGCGGAAGGGGCACAGATACGCAGTATTTT,CASSPSPSGRGTDTQYF